These 29 T cell receptor beta chains were all obtained from the same sample, sequenced in a study of blood T cell repertoires in COVID-19. Profiled with immunoSEQ multiplex PCR; TCRdb holds only in-frame clones, not every one. The sample contains 310,000 or so clones, approximately 90% of which appear only once. Sequenced sample: peripheral blood. These receptors all come from a woman between 50 and 59 years old with active or convalescent COVID-19.

By share of the sample, this clone is medium-sized. At one of its ends the junction is not consistent with the germline gene, which may arise from a read error. This chain joins TRBV3-1 (or the pseudogene TRBV3-2) and TRBJ1-2; D might be TRBD1 (6 bases). The CDR3 spans 12 residues. Looked up from germline, CDR1 is LGHDT and CDR2 is YNNKEL (reference sequence). CDR3 in DNA: TGTGCCAGCAGCCAAGCTGACAGGACGGGCTCCTTC. It is translated as CASSQADRTGSF.

The rearrangement links TRBV9 to TRBJ2-7, with TRBD1 matching 10 bases. V trimming: 2 bases; J trimming: 2 bases; junction bases outside the gene matches: 4. The length of the CDR3 is 15 residues. The germline CDR1 and CDR2 sequences are SGDLS and YYNGEE. The CDR3 loop reads CASSVSGQGAYEQYF. CDR3 coding DNA: TGTGCCAGCAGCGTCTCCGGACAGGGGGCCTACGAGCAGTACTTC.

This clone appeared once. V usage is TRBV11-1 and J usage is TRBJ2-6, with TRBD1 as a possible D gene (5 bases). CDR1 and CDR2 from the germline V gene are SGHAT and FQDESV (reference sequence). The CDR3 runs 15 residues. V was cut by 1 base and J by 4 bases, with 8 bases left in between. The CDR3 DNA is TGTGCCAGCAGCTTAGGGGGCTTCGGGGCCAACGTCCTGACTTTC. This sequence encodes CASSLGGFGANVLTF.

The rearrangement joins TRBV30 to TRBJ1-2; possibly TRBD1 for D (5 bases). Trimming removed 5 bases from V and 5 bases from J, with 24 bases in between. This CDR3 has 16 amino acids. Germline CDR1 and CDR2: GTSNPN and SVGIG (reference sequence). DNA of the CDR3: TGTGCCTGGGACAGTCTCGGGCCTCATAGAGGGTATGGCTACACCTTC. It specifies CAWDSLGPHRGYGYTF.

CDR3 DNA: TGTGCCAGCAGGGGCCGACCAACTAATGAAAAACTGTTTTTT. It translates to CASRGRPTNEKLFF. The V gene is TRBV28, the J gene TRBJ1-4; no firm D call. The CDR3 has 14 residues. Looked up from germline, CDR1 is MDHEN and CDR2 is SYDVKM. V was trimmed by 6 bases and J by 0 bases, leaving 8 bases between them.

V gene TRBV12-3 or TRBV12-4 combines with J gene TRBJ1-2; 7 positions match TRBD1. The CDR3 runs to 13 residues. Trimming at V came to 4 bases and at J to 8 bases, leaving 7 bases not matched to a gene. CDR3 in DNA: TGTGCCAGCAGTTACGACAGGGTGAGAGGCTACACCTTC. This gives the protein CASSYDRVRGYTF.

This chain links TRBV5-1 with TRBJ2-7, with TRBD2 matching over 8 bases. After removal of 3 bases from V and 3 bases from J, the junction contained 8 bases not matched to a gene. Germline V gives CDR1 SGHRS, CDR2 YFSETQ. The CDR3 spans 15 residues. CDR3 sequence: CASSWSGGRNYEQYF. The CDR3 nucleotides are TGCGCCAGCAGCTGGTCGGGGGGGCGCAACTACGAGCAGTACTTC. The full variable domain, its missing parts supplied by reference TRBV5-1 and TRBJ2-7, is KAGVTQTPRYLIKTRGQQVTLSCSPISGHRSVSWYQQTPGQGLQFLFEYFSETQRNKGNFPGRFSGRQFSNSRSEMNVSTLELGDSALYLCASSWSGGRNYEQYFGPGTRLTVT.

This rearrangement joins TRBV18 to TRBJ2-3, with TRBD2 matching 7 bases. V was clipped by 0 bases and J by 2 bases; unmatched bases: 5. The CDR3 contains 16 residues. Germline V gene sequence: CDR1 KGHSH, CDR2 LQKENI. CDR3 bases: TGTGCCAGCTCACCACCTCTCGCGGGGGTCACAGATACGCAGTATTTT. It codes for CASSPPLAGVTDTQYF.

V is TRBV7-2 and J is TRBJ2-7; 7 nucleotides align to TRBD2. Trimming cost V 0 bases and J 3 bases; bases outside gene matches: 5. Germline CDR1 SGHTA, CDR2 FQGNSA. The CDR3 totals 15 residues. The CDR3 reads CASSLAGEGSYEQYF. The CDR3 nucleotides read TGTGCCAGCAGCTTAGCGGGGGAGGGGAGCTACGAGCAGTACTTC.

V is TRBV20-1 and J is TRBJ2-3; weak D call: TRBD2 (6 bases). V was pared by 3 bases and J by 0 bases, with 10 bases between. Germline CDR1 and CDR2: DFQATT and SNEGSKA (reference sequence). This CDR3 has 14 residues. The CDR3 DNA follows: TGCAGTGCTAGTTGGAGCGGGAGCACAGATACGCAGTATTTT. Amino acid sequence: CSASWSGSTDTQYF.

The rearrangement joins TRBV27 to TRBJ2-7; 7 positions agree with TRBD1. From germline, CDR1 is MNHEY and CDR2 SMNVEV (reference sequence). V shed 5 bases and J 2 bases; nucleotides not matched to a gene: 9. The CDR3 spans 15 residues. The CDR3 nucleotides are TGTGCCAGCAGTACTTTGGACAGGAGGACCTACGAGCAGTACTTC. Its protein product is CASSTLDRRTYEQYF.

The chain links TRBV2 to TRBJ1-6; unclear D gene. V lost 4 bases to trimming and J lost 1 base, with 14 bases between them. The CDR3 is made up of 17 amino acids. Germline V gene lookup returns CDR1 SNHLY and CDR2 FYNNEI. This CDR3 is CASSGRYRASYNSPLHF. Here the CDR3 DNA reads TGTGCCAGCAGTGGCAGGTACCGAGCTTCCTATAATTCACCCCTCCACTTT.

This chain joins TRBV12-5 and TRBJ2-3; D unclear. V lost 0 bases to trimming and J lost 4 bases, with 11 bases between them. In germline, CDR1 is LGHNT, CDR2 FRNRAP. The CDR3 has 15 residues. The CDR3 sequence is CASGLVRQRSDTQYF. The CDR3 nucleotides are TGTGCTAGTGGTTTGGTACGGCAGAGGTCAGATACGCAGTATTTT. Full variable domain (remainder filled in from reference TRBV12-5 and TRBJ2-3): DARVTQTPRHKVTEMGQEVTMRCQPILGHNTVFWYRQTMMQGLELLAYFRNRAPLDDSGMPKDRFSAEMPDATLATLKIQPSEPRDSAVYFCASGLVRQRSDTQYFGPGTRLTVL.

This clone was seen only once. V gene TRBV20-1 combines with J gene TRBJ1-4; a weak D match, TRBD1 (5 bases). The CDR3 runs 11 residues. The germline V and J ends were trimmed by 7 bases and 8 bases, with 11 bases remaining between them. Per the germline V gene, CDR1 is DFQATT and CDR2 is SNEGSKA (reference sequence). In DNA form, the CDR3 reads TGCAGTGGTGCGCGGGGCGAAAAACTGTTTTTT. Amino acids: CSGARGEKLFF.

The rearrangement links TRBV19 to TRBJ2-1; TRBD2 aligns across 13 bases. The CDR3 length is 17 residues. The V and J ends lost 2 bases and 9 bases, in that order; junction bases with no gene match: 10. The V gene's germline CDR1 is LNHDA and CDR2 SQIVND (reference sequence). Written as DNA, the CDR3 is TGTGCCAGTAGTATAAGAGGACTAGCGGGAGTAAACGCTGAGCAGTTCTTC. Translation gives CASSIRGLAGVNAEQFF.

The V and J genes are TRBV6-1 and TRBJ1-1; D is perhaps TRBD1 (6 bases). CDR3 size: 15 residues. Per germline, CDR1 MNHNS and CDR2 SASEGT. V lost 1 base to trimming and J lost 2 bases, with 11 bases between them. In nucleotides, the CDR3 is TGTGCCAGCAGTGAAGAACGGGGGGCTAACACTGAAGCTTTCTTT. The encoded protein is CASSEERGANTEAFF.

This clone was seen a few times. The V call is TRBV27, the J call TRBJ2-1; 12 bases match TRBD2. Trimming cost V 4 bases and J 0 bases; bases outside gene matches: 1. The CDR3 sequence is 16 residues long. The germline gives CDR1 MNHEY, CDR2 SMNVEV (reference sequence). The CDR3 sequence is CASSSSGRDSYNEQFF. In DNA form, the CDR3 reads TGTGCCAGCAGTTCTAGCGGGAGGGACTCCTACAATGAGCAGTTCTTC.

The rearrangement links TRBV5-4 to TRBJ2-2; 9 bases align to TRBD1. V was clipped by 4 bases and J by 2 bases; unmatched bases: 3. Per the germline V gene, CDR1 is SGHNT and CDR2 is YYREEE (reference sequence). CDR3 size: 15 residues. CDR3 residues: CASSGQGKNTGELFF. As DNA, the CDR3 is TGTGCCAGCAGCGGACAGGGGAAAAACACCGGGGAGCTGTTTTTT.

The rearrangement joins TRBV2 to TRBJ1-1; D gene unclear. Germline values: CDR1 SNHLY, CDR2 FYNNEI. The CDR3 is 12 residues long. The V gene lost 3 bases and the J gene lost 8 bases, with 10 bases spanning the gap. This CDR3 is CASSDLGSEAFF. DNA for the CDR3: TGTGCCAGCAGTGATTTGGGCAGCGAAGCTTTCTTT. The variable domain in full, completed from reference TRBV2 and TRBJ1-1, reads EPEVTQTPSHQVTQMGQEVILRCVPISNHLYFYWYRQILGQKVEFLVSFYNNEISEKSEIFDDQFSVERPDGSNFTLKIRSTKLEDSAMYFCASSDLGSEAFFGQGTRLTVV.

The chain couples TRBV18 to TRBJ2-1; 7 positions match TRBD2. CDR1 and CDR2 (germline): KGHSH, LQKENI. Trimming removed 3 bases from V and 10 bases from J; junction bases left unmatched: 15. This CDR3 contains 16 residues. The CDR3 nucleotides read TGTGCCAGCTCACCTGGGACTACTTACGGGAGTTTAGAGCAGTTCTTC. This codes for CASSPGTTYGSLEQFF.

The chain combines TRBV29-1 with TRBJ1-6; the match to TRBD1 covers 11 bases. The CDR3 is 15 amino acids. Germline CDR1 SQVTM, CDR2 ANQGSEA. V dropped 6 bases and J dropped 9; count of bases not matched to a gene: 10. The DNA of the CDR3 is TGCAGCGTGAGTCCGGGACAGGGGGTTGGTTCACCCCTCCACTTT. Translated, it gives CSVSPGQGVGSPLHF.

J is TRBJ1-4 and V is TRBV7-3; TRBD1 aligns across 8 bases. The ends lost 0 bases at V and 0 bases at J; junction bases unmatched: 9. Germline loops: CDR1 SGHTA, CDR2 FQGTGA. This CDR3 has 19 residues. CDR3 region: CASSLTKRQGTATNEKLFF. The CDR3, as DNA: TGTGCCAGCAGCTTAACGAAAAGACAGGGGACTGCAACTAATGAAAAACTGTTTTTT.

This clone was detected once. The V and J genes are TRBV5-1 and TRBJ1-4, with D uncertain. The CDR3 extends over 15 amino acids. CDR1 and CDR2 (germline): SGHRS, YFSETQ. V was pared by 0 bases and J by 0 bases, with 6 bases between. CDR3 amino acids: CASSLETATNEKLFF. For the CDR3, the DNA is TGCGCCAGCAGCTTGGAGACTGCAACTAATGAAAAACTGTTTTTT.

The genes are TRBV7-9 and TRBJ1-1; D gene unclear. The CDR3 loop spans 12 amino acids. CDR1 SEHNR and CDR2 FQNEAQ come from the germline V gene (reference sequence). The V end lost 8 bases, the J end lost 1 base, and 8 bases lay between the germline ends. CDR3 in DNA: TGTGCCAGCTCCCCAGAGAACACTGAAGCTTTCTTT. Protein sequence: CASSPENTEAFF.

This sequence joins TRBV27 and TRBJ1-4; TRBD1 might be the D (6 bases). Germline CDR1 reads MNHEY; CDR2 reads SMNVEV (reference sequence). CDR3 length equals 18 residues. The ends were cut back, 1 base at V and 3 bases at J, with 18 bases in the middle. The chain's CDR3 is CASSLYGLRGGSNEKLFF. The CDR3 coding sequence is TGTGCCAGCAGTTTATATGGGTTGAGGGGGGGGTCTAATGAAAAACTGTTTTTT. Full variable domain (outside the CDR3, taken from reference TRBV27 and TRBJ1-4): EAQVTQNPRYLITVTGKKLTVTCSQNMNHEYMSWYRQDPGLGLRQIYYSMNVEVTDKGDVPEGYKVSRKEKRNFPLILESPSPNQTSLYFCASSLYGLRGGSNEKLFFGSGTQLSVL.

This chain connects TRBV10-3 to TRBJ1-3; TRBD1 agrees at 7 bases. This CDR3 is 15 amino acids long. Trimming cost V 3 bases and J 5 bases; bases outside gene matches: 7. Germline CDR1 ENHRY, CDR2 SYGVKD. The CDR3: CAISDRPGGRNTIYF. The CDR3 nucleotides are TGTGCCATCAGTGACAGACCAGGGGGGAGAAACACCATATATTTT.

The rearrangement joins TRBV29-1 to TRBJ2-5; D remains ambiguous. CDR3 length: 13 amino acids. V lost 8 bases to trimming and J lost 3 bases, with 16 bases between them. CDR1 and CDR2 (germline): SQVTM, ANQGSEA. In DNA, the CDR3 is TGCAGCACCCGACTCATAATTAAAGAGACCCAGTACTTC. Translating it yields CSTRLIIKETQYF.

The genes are TRBV12-2 and TRBJ2-4; TRBD2 is the table's D call and was not checked against the DNA. TRBV12-2 is assigned pseudogene status. CDR3 length equals 21 residues. As DNA, the CDR3 is TGTGCAAGTCGCTGTGAGGGCCTGAATGGCTGCAGCGGGCCGGACAAAAACATTCAGTACTTC. This encodes CASRCEGLNGCSGPDKNIQYF.

The sample holds a few counts of this clone. The chain links TRBV28 to TRBJ1-4, with D unresolved. CDR3 length: 14 amino acids. CDR1 and CDR2 (germline): MDHEN, SYDVKM. Trimming removed 10 bases at V and 3 bases at J, with 15 bases between. The CDR3 protein is CATRLGSANEKLFF. The CDR3, as DNA: TGTGCCACCCGACTTGGATCAGCTAATGAAAAACTGTTTTTT.